The 9 T cell receptor beta chains given below trace back to one sample, sequenced in a study of cytomegalovirus exposure and HLA in healthy donors. Use of 60 Vbeta and 13 Jbeta primers characterized the PCR. Method: immunoSEQ multiplex PCR; TCRdb's copy keeps in-frame clones and lacks some. The sample lists 95,000 to 100,000 clones; around 79% were seen once. The sample taken for sequencing was PBMCs. The receptors derive from a woman aged 40 to 50 in good health and CMV-seronegative.

The rearrangement uses TRBV2 and TRBJ2-3; D not resolved. Germline values: CDR1 SNHLY, CDR2 FYNNEI. V was clipped by 8 bases and J by 1 base, with 13 bases between them. The CDR3 loop spans 14 amino acids. CDR3 amino acids: CASVTYFGTDTQYF. The CDR3, as DNA: TGTGCCAGCGTCACCTATTTTGGCACAGATACGCAGTATTTT.

The chain employs TRBV7-3 and TRBJ2-3, with TRBD1 matching 9 bases. Trimming at V came to 9 bases and at J to 2 bases, leaving 6 bases not matched to a gene. This CDR3 is 14 amino acids long. Germline V lookup: CDR1 SGHTA, CDR2 FQGTGA. In DNA, the CDR3 is TGTGCCAGTACGGGGACAGGGATCACAGATACGCAGTATTTT. The encoded protein is CASTGTGITDTQYF.

V usage is TRBV15 and J usage is TRBJ2-1; the match to TRBD2 covers 8 bases. The length of the CDR3 is 16 residues. Germline V gene sequence: CDR1 LNHNV, CDR2 YYDKDF (reference sequence). Trimming took 1 base from V and 3 from J; bases not matched to a gene: 5. Here the CDR3 DNA reads TGTGCCACCAGCAGAGGGCTCGGGGGGGACTACAATGAGCAGTTCTTC. It specifies CATSRGLGGDYNEQFF.

V usage is TRBV19 and J usage is TRBJ2-7; D is possibly TRBD2 (7 bases). The germline V gene encodes CDR1 LNHDA and CDR2 SQIVND (reference sequence). The CDR3 spans 13 residues. Trimming left V 6 bases short and J 4 bases short, with 13 bases between. This CDR3 is CASRPGGTYEQYF. In DNA form, the CDR3 reads TGTGCCAGTAGACCGGGGGGCACATACGAGCAGTACTTC.

V usage is TRBV7-2 and J usage is TRBJ2-5, with 7 bases that match TRBD2. CDR3 length: 14 residues. Germline CDR1 is SGHTA and CDR2 is FQGNSA. J lost 5 bases, V lost 5 bases, and 8 bases had no gene match. The CDR3 nucleotides read TGTGCCAGCAGCCAGACTAGCCGGGTGGAGACCCAGTACTTC. Its translation: CASSQTSRVETQYF.

This clone occurred once. V and J are TRBV10-1 and TRBJ2-7, with D possibly matching TRBD1 (5 bases). The CDR3 is 18 amino acids. Germline V gene sequence: CDR1 WNHNN, CDR2 SYGVQD (reference sequence). The V end lost 8 bases, the J end lost 0 bases, and 26 bases lay between the germline ends. In DNA form, the CDR3 reads TGCGCCAGCCCTATACAGGATAAGAAGTATGAGAGCTCCTACGAGCAGTACTTC. Translated, it gives CASPIQDKKYESSYEQYF.

V is TRBV14 and J is TRBJ2-3, with TRBD1 matching 8 bases. This CDR3 is built from 15 residues. With V trimmed by 2 bases and J by 2 bases, 3 bases remained unmatched. Germline CDR1 reads SGHDN; CDR2 reads FVKESK. The CDR3 protein is CASSQRQGITDTQYF. In DNA, the CDR3 is TGTGCCAGCAGCCAAAGACAGGGGATCACAGATACGCAGTATTTT.

The rearrangement uses TRBV11-2 and TRBJ2-3; tentatively, D is TRBD2 (5 bases). There are 17 residues in the CDR3. Germline values: CDR1 SGHAT, CDR2 FQNNGV. V was cut by 0 bases and J by 7 bases, with 20 bases left in between. Here the CDR3 reads CASSLEVLSGPTNTQYF. CDR3 sequence (DNA): TGTGCCAGCAGCTTAGAGGTCCTCAGCGGCCCCACGAATACGCAGTATTTT.

This clone has only a few counts. This chain's CDR3 is CASSPQLAGANEQFF. CDR3 bases: TGTGCCAGCAGCCCACAGTTAGCGGGGGCCAATGAGCAGTTCTTC. The chain recombines TRBV11-3 with TRBJ2-1, with 9 bases matching TRBD2. The germline CDR1 and CDR2 sequences are SGHNT and YENEEA. Losses at the gene ends were 5 bases for V and 6 bases for J; bases not matched to a gene: 8. The CDR3 runs 15 residues.